The 24 T cell receptor beta chains below come from one sample, sequenced in a study of naive and memory T cell subsets. Both TRBC1 and TRBC2 were covered by a beta constant-region primer of two equimolar oligonucleotides. The ligated cDNA underwent four PCR rounds using SP2 and nested alpha and beta constant-region primers. TCRdb fed the UMI-ligation and nested PCR reads into MiXCR, producing one record per CDR3 protein. The sample shows 30,000 to 40,000 distinct CDR3 sequences, under 20% of them seen only once. Sample: effector memory CD4+ T cells from blood. Noted subset: effector memory, CD45RA- CD27-. These receptors came from a human donor in good health.

This clonotype was detected only a few times. This chain joins TRBV12-3 or TRBV12-4 and TRBJ2-7; 7 bases agree with TRBD2. V shed 4 bases, J shed 6 bases, and the junction held 9 bases outside the gene matches. The CDR3 totals 14 residues. This CDR3 is CASSSGGWEGEQYF. The CDR3 DNA reads TGTGCCAGCAGTTCCGGGGGTTGGGAGGGCGAGCAGTACTTC.

The chain recombines TRBV12-5 with TRBJ2-6; TRBD1 agrees at 9 bases. The CDR3 extends over 18 amino acids. Germline CDR1 LGHNT, CDR2 FRNRAP. The junction had 9 bases not matched to a gene; V was cut back by 6 bases and J by 0 bases. The CDR3 DNA reads as TGTGCTAGTGGGAAGGGGGGGGGACAGGGCTCTGGGGCCAACGTCCTGACTTTC. It specifies CASGKGGGQGSGANVLTF.

This clonotype counts as medium-sized. The chain is built from TRBV20-1 and TRBJ1-1; D might be TRBD1 (5 bases). V was clipped by 3 bases and J by 7 bases, with 15 bases between them. The V gene's germline CDR1 is DFQATT and CDR2 SNEGSKA (reference sequence). The CDR3 loop spans 13 amino acids. The CDR3 DNA sequence: TGCAGTGCTAGGGGGGGTGAGGGCCGTGAAGCTTTCTTT. It yields the protein CSARGGEGREAFF.

The chain is built from TRBV14 and TRBJ1-1; 7 bases are a match to TRBD1. Germline V gene sequence: CDR1 SGHDN, CDR2 FVKESK. CDR3 length: 13 amino acids. The ends lost 3 bases at V and 8 bases at J; junction bases unmatched: 6. CDR3 DNA sequence: TGTGCCAGCAGCCATTTCAGGGGGGGCGAAGCTTTCTTT. Protein sequence: CASSHFRGGEAFF.

This clonotype occurred a few times. The genes are TRBV28 and TRBJ2-2, with 9 bases aligning to TRBD1. The germline gives CDR1 MDHEN, CDR2 SYDVKM. The CDR3 totals 15 residues. J lost 1 base, V lost 6 bases, and 3 bases had no gene match. The CDR3 sequence is CASRDRGRNTGELFF. CDR3 DNA: TGTGCCAGCAGGGACAGGGGAAGGAACACCGGGGAGCTGTTTTTT.

The chain couples TRBV6-5 to TRBJ1-5; 10 bases fit TRBD1. Germline CDR1 and CDR2: MNHEY and SVGAGI. This CDR3 comprises 16 residues. V lost 2 bases and J lost 6; bases outside the gene matches: 7. The chain's CDR3 is CASSYTWTGGGQPQHF. The DNA of the CDR3 is TGTGCCAGCAGTTACACTTGGACAGGGGGGGGTCAGCCCCAGCATTTT.

This clonotype was recorded many times. CDR3: CASSLDRAQGYTF. The DNA for the CDR3 is TGTGCCAGCAGTTTGGACAGGGCGCAAGGCTACACCTTC. The V call is TRBV12-3 or TRBV12-4, the J call TRBJ1-2; 8 nucleotides line up with TRBD1. Losses at the gene ends were 3 bases for V and 8 bases for J; bases not matched to a gene: 5. The CDR3 runs 13 residues.

The rearrangement links TRBV10-1 to TRBJ2-1, with D possibly being TRBD1 (6 bases). The V end was cut by 4 bases, the J end by 6 bases, with 13 bases between. Germline-derived CDR1 and CDR2 are WNHNN and SYGVQD (reference sequence). CDR3 length: 14 amino acids. The CDR3 coding sequence is TGCGCCAGCAGTGGTACAGGGCGAGGCAATGAGCAGTTCTTC. This codes for CASSGTGRGNEQFF.

The CDR3: CSAGLSNEQFF. The CDR3 DNA follows: TGCAGCGCAGGACTCTCCAATGAGCAGTTCTTC. The chain recombines TRBV29-1 with TRBJ2-1; perhaps TRBD2 as D (5 bases). V lost 7 bases and J lost 6, with 10 bases in between. The germline V gene has CDR1 SQVTM and CDR2 ANQGSEA. The CDR3 totals 11 residues.

J is TRBJ2-7 and V is TRBV2, with 8 bases aligning to TRBD1. The J segment lost 6 bases and the V segment lost 4 bases, leaving 5 bases of the junction unmatched. Per germline, CDR1 SNHLY and CDR2 FYNNEI. The CDR3 length is 13 residues. The chain's CDR3 is CASSVGQGGEQYF. CDR3 bases: TGTGCCAGCAGTGTAGGACAGGGAGGCGAGCAGTACTTC.

This clonotype came up a few times. The chain recombines TRBV4-1 with TRBJ2-7, with no clear D. The V end was cut by 9 bases, the J end by 7 bases, with 19 bases between. Per the germline V gene, CDR1 is MGHRA and CDR2 is YSYEKL. This CDR3 has 13 residues. The CDR3 here is CASGEMNLREQYF. The CDR3 bases are TGCGCCAGTGGGGAAATGAACCTACGAGAGCAGTACTTC.

This clonotype has just a few counts. This chain joins TRBV6-2 or TRBV6-3 and TRBJ2-7, with TRBD1 identical over 9 bases. The V gene's germline CDR1 is MNHEY and CDR2 SVGEGT. The length of the CDR3 is 17 residues. Unmatched junction bases numbered 10, after V lost 2 bases and J lost 2 bases. CDR3 region: CASSYPVGQGTPYEQYF. In DNA, the CDR3 is TGTGCCAGCAGTTACCCAGTCGGACAGGGGACTCCCTACGAGCAGTACTTC.

This clonotype was recorded a few times. The V gene is TRBV28, the J gene TRBJ2-1; D remains ambiguous. Trimming removed 3 bases from V and 12 bases from J, with 6 bases in between. The germline V gene encodes CDR1 MDHEN and CDR2 SYDVKM. The CDR3 consists of 10 residues. CDR3 nucleotides: TGTGCCAGCAGTTTGGAGAGGCAGTTCTTC. It translates to CASSLERQFF.

The chain employs TRBV5-1 and TRBJ2-7; 11 bases map to TRBD1. The germline gives CDR1 SGHRS, CDR2 YFSETQ. V lost 3 bases and J lost 6; bases outside the gene matches: 8. There are 15 residues in the CDR3. In nucleotides, the CDR3 is TGCGCCAGCAGCTCCGGACAGGGGGCGTTTCCCGAGCAGTACTTC. Its protein product is CASSSGQGAFPEQYF.

The sample holds many counts of this clonotype. This chain uses TRBV20-1 with TRBJ2-3; D gene ambiguous. The V end lost 6 bases, the J end lost 2 bases, and 18 bases lay between the germline ends. There are 15 residues in the CDR3. The V gene's germline CDR1 is DFQATT and CDR2 SNEGSKA (reference sequence). The CDR3 region is CSAHAQEWITDTQYF. As DNA, the CDR3 is TGCAGTGCCCACGCTCAGGAGTGGATCACAGATACGCAGTATTTT.

There are many counts of this clonotype. The rearrangement links TRBV28 to TRBJ1-3, with D possibly TRBD1 on 5 matching bases. Germline V gene data show CDR1 as MDHEN and CDR2 as SYDVKM. The length of the CDR3 is 17 residues. V was trimmed by 6 bases and J by 0 bases, leaving 18 bases between them. In DNA form, the CDR3 reads TGTGCCAGCAGGACTTCCCACGGGACGCGCTCTGGAAACACCATATATTTT. It yields the protein CASRTSHGTRSGNTIYF.

The chain combines TRBV28 with TRBJ2-1; D might be TRBD2 (6 bases). The V gene's germline CDR1 is MDHEN and CDR2 SYDVKM. V dropped 10 bases and J dropped 4 bases, with 23 bases sitting between them. The CDR3 extends over 16 amino acids. As DNA, the CDR3 is TGTGCCACGGGCAAGTCGAGGGGACGGGGGTACAATGAGCAGTTCTTC. Translation gives CATGKSRGRGYNEQFF.

The rearrangement joins TRBV27 to TRBJ2-4; D is possibly TRBD1 (6 bases). V gave up 4 bases and J gave up 1 base, with 14 bases separating them. Germline CDR1 MNHEY, CDR2 SMNVEV (reference sequence). This CDR3 region has 16 residues. For the CDR3, the DNA is TGTGCCAGCAGTTCCCTGGGTAGGGGGGCCAAAAACATTCAGTACTTC. It translates to CASSSLGRGAKNIQYF.

This chain connects TRBV19 to TRBJ1-5; no reliable D call. V lost 4 bases, J lost 5 bases, and 18 bases lay in between. This CDR3 is 16 amino acids long. Germline V CDR1 and CDR2: LNHDA, SQIVND (reference sequence). This CDR3 is CASSTLLEGGHQPQHF. Written as DNA, the CDR3 is TGTGCCAGTAGTACCCTACTGGAGGGAGGGCATCAGCCCCAGCATTTT.

This clonotype was seen more than once but under ten times. The rearrangement joins TRBV20-1 to TRBJ1-6; D uncertain. The germline V and J ends were trimmed by 3 bases and 7 bases, with 10 bases remaining between them. CDR3 length: 13 amino acids. The germline CDR1 and CDR2 sequences are DFQATT and SNEGSKA (reference sequence). The DNA of the CDR3 is TGCAGTGCTAGCGGGCAGAGGAATTCACCCCTCCACTTT. It codes for CSASGQRNSPLHF.

The rearrangement uses TRBV12-3 or TRBV12-4 and TRBJ1-4, with unresolved D. The ends were cut back, 3 bases at V and 4 bases at J, with 9 bases in the middle. CDR3 length: 14 amino acids. The CDR3 DNA is TGTGCCAGCAGTTTTGCGAACAGTAATGAAAAACTGTTTTTT. Translation gives CASSFANSNEKLFF.

This clonotype was found a few times. The J gene is TRBJ2-7, the V gene TRBV6-2 or TRBV6-3; tentative D call: TRBD1 (6 bases). CDR3 size: 16 residues. The V gene's germline CDR1 is MNHEY and CDR2 SVGEGT. V lost 0 bases, J lost 4 bases, and 16 bases lay in between. The CDR3 DNA is TGTGCCAGCAGTTACTCAATTCAGGGACATTCGTACGAGCAGTACTTC. Its translation: CASSYSIQGHSYEQYF.

This clonotype was found a few times. The chain has TRBV2 and TRBJ2-7, with TRBD2 matching over 7 bases. CDR1 is SNHLY and CDR2 is FYNNEI in the germline V gene. CDR3 length equals 14 residues. V lost 8 bases, J lost 0 bases, and 7 bases stayed unmatched. The CDR3 is CASSSGLYSYEQYF. The CDR3 region has the DNA TGTGCCAGCTCTAGCGGATTATACTCCTACGAGCAGTACTTC.

This clonotype is judged medium-sized. CDR3 DNA sequence: TGCAGTGCTCAGACAGGGATAGTCTACGAGCAGTACTTC. Translating gives CSAQTGIVYEQYF. The J gene is TRBJ2-7, the V gene TRBV20-1; TRBD1 aligns across 7 bases. CDR1 DFQATT and CDR2 SNEGSKA come from the germline V gene (reference sequence). The CDR3 loop spans 13 amino acids. V was clipped by 5 bases and J by 3 bases; unmatched bases: 7.